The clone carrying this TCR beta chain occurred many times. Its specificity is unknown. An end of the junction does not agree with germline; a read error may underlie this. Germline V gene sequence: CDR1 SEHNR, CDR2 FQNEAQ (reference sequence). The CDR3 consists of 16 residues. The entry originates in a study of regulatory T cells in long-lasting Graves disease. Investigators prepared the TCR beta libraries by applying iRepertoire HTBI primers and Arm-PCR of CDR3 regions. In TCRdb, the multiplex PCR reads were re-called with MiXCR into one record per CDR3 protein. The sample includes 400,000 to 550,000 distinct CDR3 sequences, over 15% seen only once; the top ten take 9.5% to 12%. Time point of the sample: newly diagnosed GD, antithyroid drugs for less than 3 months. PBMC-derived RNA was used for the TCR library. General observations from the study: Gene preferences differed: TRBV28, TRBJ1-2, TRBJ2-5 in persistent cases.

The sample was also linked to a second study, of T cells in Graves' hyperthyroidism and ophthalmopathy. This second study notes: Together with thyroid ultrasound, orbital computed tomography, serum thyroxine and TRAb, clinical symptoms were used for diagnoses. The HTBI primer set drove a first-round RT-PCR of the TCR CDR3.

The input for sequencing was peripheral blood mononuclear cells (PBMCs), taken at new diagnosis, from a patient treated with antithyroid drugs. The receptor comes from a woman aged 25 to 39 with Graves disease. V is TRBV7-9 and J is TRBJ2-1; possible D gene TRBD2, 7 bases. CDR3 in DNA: TGTGCCAACAGCTTAGGGCGAATGACCTTCGGGGGGCACCCGTTCTTC. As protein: CANSLGRMTFGGHPFF. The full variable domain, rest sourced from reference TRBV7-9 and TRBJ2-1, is DTGVSQNPRHKITKRGQNVTFRCDPISEHNRLYWYRQTLGQGPEFLTYFQNEAQLEKSRLLSDRFSAERPKGSFSTLEIQRTEQGDSAMYLCANSLGRMTFGGHPFFGPGTRLTVL.